This is a list of T cell receptor beta chains from one sample in a study of Graves' ophthalmopathy and Graves' hyperthyroidism. TCRdb ran MiXCR on the multiplex PCR reads and lists one entry per CDR3 protein. Of over a million distinct CDR3 sequences listed, around a third are singletons. The material sequenced was peripheral blood or thyroid tissue (not recorded which). The receptors shown here come from an adult man with Graves' hyperthyroidism. The CDR3 runs from the conserved cysteine through the conserved F or W. The order of the fields is CDR3 protein, J gene, V gene.

CDR3: CASSDSNSGTSGRTSYEQYF; J: TRBJ2-7; V: TRBV25-1
CDR3: CASRSGGETEAFF; J: TRBJ1-1; V: TRBV6-2/TRBV6-3
CDR3: CASSQEYGSDSYEQYF; J: TRBJ2-7; V: TRBV11-2
CDR3: CASSLELAQPQHF; J: TRBJ1-5; V: TRBV11-2
CDR3: CASGMGHSYEQYF; J: TRBJ2-7; V: TRBV19
CDR3: CASSSEVYAGINEKLFF; J: TRBJ1-4; V: TRBV7-9
CDR3: CAITINGGGYTF; J: TRBJ1-2; V: TRBV10-3
CDR3: CASSPGQTTTYEQYF; J: TRBJ2-7; V: TRBV14
CDR3: CASSFGQGTFEQYF; J: TRBJ2-7; V: TRBV5-6
CDR3: CSASAGLNQPQHF; J: TRBJ1-5; V: TRBV29-1
CDR3: CAISTGRTEAFF; J: TRBJ1-1; V: TRBV10-3
CDR3: CASSLAWIYEQYF; J: TRBJ2-7; V: TRBV7-9
CDR3: CASSRGDEKLFF; J: TRBJ1-4; V: TRBV7-9
CDR3: CASSSSSWNEQYF; J: TRBJ2-7; V: TRBV9
CDR3: CSVIRGRGTGELFF; J: TRBJ2-2; V: TRBV29-1
CDR3: CASSSRTGNEQYF; J: TRBJ2-7; V: TRBV7-9
CDR3: CASSQAQGMITEAFF; J: TRBJ1-1; V: TRBV4-1
CDR3: CASSLAWGGGQETQYF; J: TRBJ2-5; V: TRBV12-3/TRBV12-4
CDR3: CASSPSPGANVLTF; J: TRBJ2-6; V: TRBV7-3
CDR3: CASSSGTGAFYSGVEQYF; J: TRBJ2-7; V: TRBV7-9
CDR3: CSARDWGRYNSPLHF; J: TRBJ1-6; V: TRBV20-1
CDR3: CASSFQSGGDYEQYF; J: TRBJ2-7; V: TRBV28
CDR3: CATSSDTGLYEQYF; J: TRBJ2-7; V: TRBV10-3
CDR3: CAIRAGQRPYEQYF; J: TRBJ2-7; V: TRBV10-3
CDR3: CASSIGQGMGETQYF; J: TRBJ2-5; V: TRBV19
CDR3: CSARDFLRGKFGKETQYF; J: TRBJ2-5; V: TRBV20-1
CDR3: CASSVKIEQYF; J: TRBJ2-7; V: TRBV25-1
CDR3: CASSPADRPYEQYF; J: TRBJ2-7; V: TRBV9
CDR3: CASSTTGRQSDEQYF; J: TRBJ2-7; V: TRBV25-1
CDR3: CASSVTGLAGQETQYF; J: TRBJ2-5; V: TRBV7-9
CDR3: CASSRLGQGGETQYF; J: TRBJ2-5; V: TRBV6-1
CDR3: CSVVRVGQTYEQYF; J: TRBJ2-7; V: TRBV29-1
CDR3: CASSESDPGETQYF; J: TRBJ2-5; V: TRBV10-2
CDR3: CASSLESQAYEQYF; J: TRBJ2-7; V: TRBV7-2
CDR3: CASSTETQRQETQYF; J: TRBJ2-5; V: TRBV7-2
CDR3: CASSYGQDGGGELFF; J: TRBJ2-2; V: TRBV7-2
CDR3: CAISEGADRTDTQYF; J: TRBJ2-3; V: TRBV10-3
CDR3: CASSLDSRQETQYF; J: TRBJ2-5; V: TRBV7-2
CDR3: CASSRTKRGSSTDTQYF; J: TRBJ2-3; V: TRBV9
CDR3: CASSIRVGLSYEQYF; J: TRBJ2-7; V: TRBV19
CDR3: CASSSPLGQGGNTIYF; J: TRBJ1-3; V: TRBV25-1
CDR3: CASSYGQRGYTF; J: TRBJ1-2; V: TRBV5-6
CDR3: CASSPIETGYEQYF; J: TRBJ2-7; V: TRBV7-8
CDR3: CASSQRRDEQYF; J: TRBJ2-7; V: TRBV6-5
CDR3: CARAPTLFYEQYF; J: TRBJ2-7; V: TRBV11-1
CDR3: CASSLKASGGYQETQYF; J: TRBJ2-5; V: TRBV9
CDR3: CASTTGFGNTIYF; J: TRBJ1-3; V: TRBV7-6
CDR3: CASSLAQGMTYEQYF; J: TRBJ2-7; V: TRBV7-8
CDR3: CATWEKSTNEKLFF; J: TRBJ1-4; V: TRBV10-3
CDR3: CASRDHRGQPQHF; J: TRBJ1-5; V: TRBV25-1
CDR3: CSVEVWEQYF; J: TRBJ2-7; V: TRBV29-1
CDR3: CASSGTDEPSGEAFF; J: TRBJ1-1; V: TRBV9
CDR3: CASASGSYEQYF; J: TRBJ2-7; V: TRBV25-1